Below, 18 T cell receptor beta chains from the same sample are listed, as sequenced in a study of blood T cell repertoires in COVID-19. Using immunoSEQ multiplex PCR, the repertoire was profiled, and TCRdb retains in-frame clones only, with some absent. The data hold fewer than 65,000 clones, with around 87% observed a single time. Sequenced input: peripheral blood. Receptor source: a man aged 55 to 70 with acute or convalescent COVID-19.

The chain recombines TRBV7-2 with TRBJ2-7, with 8 bases fitting TRBD1. The CDR3 is made up of 15 amino acids. From germline, CDR1 is SGHTA and CDR2 FQGNSA. Trimming removed 5 bases from V and 0 bases from J; junction bases left unmatched: 6. The CDR3 DNA follows: TGTGCCAGCAGCCTCCGGACAGGGAGCTCCTACGAGCAGTACTTC. Residues: CASSLRTGSSYEQYF. The full variable domain, in which reference TRBV7-2 and TRBJ2-7 provide the parts outside the CDR3, is GAGVSQSPSNKVTEKGKDVELRCDPISGHTALYWYRQSLGQGLEFLIYFQGNSAPDKSGLPSDRFSAERTGGSVSTLTIQRTQQEDSAVYLCASSLRTGSSYEQYFGPGTRLTVT.

This chain uses TRBV7-2 with TRBJ1-6; no firm D call. The CDR3 covers 14 residues. V was pared by 1 base and J by 7 bases, with 8 bases between. Germline CDR1 is SGHTA and CDR2 is FQGNSA. The CDR3 loop reads CASSLVGGNSPLHF. In nucleotides, the CDR3 is TGTGCCAGCAGCTTAGTGGGCGGGAATTCACCCCTCCACTTT.

The sample holds one count of this clone. This rearrangement joins TRBV3-1 (or the pseudogene TRBV3-2) to TRBJ1-4; 9 bases match TRBD1. Trimming at V came to 5 bases and at J to 0 bases, leaving 4 bases not matched to a gene. The CDR3 has 16 amino acids. Germline assignment: CDR1 LGHDT and CDR2 YNNKEL (reference sequence). CDR3 sequence: CASSVQGATTNEKLFF. Written as DNA, the CDR3 is TGTGCCAGCAGCGTACAGGGGGCAACAACTAATGAAAAACTGTTTTTT.

The chain combines TRBV15 with TRBJ2-5; perhaps TRBD1 as D (6 bases). Germline CDR1 is LNHNV and CDR2 is YYDKDF (reference sequence). The CDR3 length is 14 residues. Trimming pared 0 bases from V and 1 base from J, leaving 6 bases between. The CDR3 reads CATSRDRGQETQYF. The CDR3 region has the DNA TGTGCCACCAGCAGAGACAGGGGCCAAGAGACCCAGTACTTC.

V gene TRBV18 combines with J gene TRBJ2-1; 7 bases are a match to TRBD2. This CDR3 has 16 residues. The germline CDR1 and CDR2 sequences are KGHSH and LQKENI. J gave up 4 bases and V 3 bases, and 9 bases lay outside the gene matches. The CDR3 DNA follows: TGTGCCAGCTCACCCCGACTAGCCACCCCTTACAATGAGCAGTTCTTC. Its translation: CASSPRLATPYNEQFF.

The gene calls are TRBV2 and TRBJ1-4, with D tentatively TRBD1 (6 bases). The CDR3 runs to 14 residues. CDR1 is SNHLY and CDR2 is FYNNEI in the germline V gene. Between the trimmed V and J ends, which lost 7 bases and 8 bases, there was a span of 17 bases. Written as DNA, the CDR3 is TGTGCCAGCACCGTGGGGGGGGCTAGGGAAAAACTGTTTTTT. This encodes CASTVGGAREKLFF.

J is TRBJ1-1 and V is TRBV7-3; the D gene is possibly TRBD1 (5 bases). The CDR3 runs to 15 residues. V gave up 5 bases and J gave up 3 bases, with 16 bases separating them. Germline CDR1 reads SGHTA; CDR2 reads FQGTGA. CDR3 nucleotides: TGTGCCAGCAGCAAGACGGGGGGTAAGGACACTGAAGCTTTCTTT. Protein sequence: CASSKTGGKDTEAFF.

The CDR3 sequence is CSVEDLGQGADTQYF. The CDR3 bases are TGCAGCGTTGAAGATCTAGGACAGGGCGCAGATACGCAGTATTTT. This rearrangement joins TRBV29-1 to TRBJ2-3; TRBD1 agrees at 8 bases. The CDR3 is made up of 15 amino acids. V lost 0 bases, J lost 4 bases, and 6 bases stayed unmatched. CDR1 SQVTM and CDR2 ANQGSEA come from the germline V gene.

The chain couples TRBV4-1 to TRBJ1-4; 7 nucleotides align to TRBD1. J lost 5 bases, V lost 2 bases, and 11 bases had no gene match. CDR1 and CDR2 from the germline V gene are MGHRA and YSYEKL. The CDR3 consists of 17 residues. The CDR3 loop is CASSQPPSTGRNEKLFF. The CDR3 region has the DNA TGCGCCAGCAGCCAACCACCCTCGACAGGGCGGAATGAAAAACTGTTTTTT.

The V gene is TRBV6-1, the J gene TRBJ2-1; D possibly corresponds to TRBD2 (5 bases). The V end lost 0 bases, the J end lost 15 bases, and 12 bases lay between the germline ends. This CDR3 is 12 amino acids long. Germline CDR1 is MNHNS and CDR2 is SASEGT. The CDR3 bases are TGTGCCAGCAGTGAAGCGCGAGGGTCCTCGTTCTTC. Amino acids: CASSEARGSSFF.

This chain uses TRBV4-3 with TRBJ2-2; a weak D match, TRBD1 (5 bases). Trimming stripped 1 base from V and 7 bases from J, with 16 bases between. The germline V gene has CDR1 LGHNA and CDR2 YSLEER. This CDR3 region has 16 residues. The CDR3 nucleotides are TGCGCCAGCAGCCAAGTTGGAAGGGGTTGGGTCGGGGAGCTGTTTTTT. It specifies CASSQVGRGWVGELFF.

The gene calls are TRBV4-3 and TRBJ1-3; D call uncertain. The CDR3 loop spans 15 amino acids. The V gene's germline CDR1 is LGHNA and CDR2 YSLEER. The V gene lost 2 bases and the J gene lost 2 bases, with 10 bases spanning the gap. The CDR3 spells CASSQLGGAGNTIYF. CDR3 nucleotide sequence: TGCGCCAGCAGCCAACTGGGAGGCGCTGGAAACACCATATATTTT.

The V call is TRBV18, the J call TRBJ1-1; tentative D call: TRBD1 (6 bases). Trimming left V 5 bases short and J 4 bases short, with 14 bases between. The CDR3 runs 14 residues. Germline CDR1 reads KGHSH; CDR2 reads LQKENI. The chain's CDR3 is CASSSKGGGTEAFF. The DNA for the CDR3 is TGTGCCAGCTCATCGAAAGGGGGGGGCACTGAAGCTTTCTTT.

The rearrangement uses TRBV2 and TRBJ1-1; TRBD1 matches at 7 bases. The J segment lost 4 bases and the V segment lost 7 bases, leaving 6 bases of the junction unmatched. The CDR3 has 13 amino acids. CDR1 and CDR2 (germline): SNHLY, FYNNEI. The CDR3 DNA sequence: TGTGCCAGCACGGAGGGGGCGGGCACTGAAGCTTTCTTT. It translates to CASTEGAGTEAFF.

This CDR3 is CASSRLAGGWRDEQFF. CDR3 DNA sequence: TGTGCCAGCTCACGACTAGCGGGGGGCTGGAGGGATGAGCAGTTCTTC. The chain carries TRBV18 and TRBJ2-1; 13 nucleotides line up with TRBD2. The CDR3 is 16 residues long. Germline CDR1 is KGHSH and CDR2 is LQKENI. V was pared by 4 bases and J by 8 bases, with 8 bases of the junction left unmatched.

This CDR3 reads CASSSAGTGMSIGYTF. The DNA for the CDR3 is TGTGCCAGCTCCTCGGCGGGGACAGGGATGAGTATCGGCTACACCTTC. The chain is built from TRBV18 and TRBJ1-2; 9 nucleotides line up with TRBD1. Trimming cost V 6 bases and J 8 bases; bases outside gene matches: 16. The CDR3 is made up of 16 amino acids. CDR1 KGHSH and CDR2 LQKENI come from the germline V gene.

This CDR3 is CASSFDRGSYNEQFF. CDR3 nucleotide sequence: TGTGCCAGCAGCTTTGACAGGGGGTCCTACAATGAGCAGTTCTTC. V is TRBV7-9 and J is TRBJ2-1, with 9 bases identical to TRBD1. V shed 3 bases and J 1 base; nucleotides not matched to a gene: 1. This CDR3 is 15 amino acids long. Per germline, CDR1 SEHNR and CDR2 FQNEAQ (reference sequence).

The genes are TRBV5-1 and TRBJ2-3, with D possibly matching TRBD2 (6 bases). V shed 0 bases and J shed 1 base, with 18 bases lying between them. The CDR3 extends over 18 amino acids. Looked up from germline, CDR1 is SGHRS and CDR2 is YFSETQ. DNA of the CDR3: TGCGCCAGCAGCTTGGAGGTATCGTTGCCTAGCGGCACAGATACGCAGTATTTT. Protein product: CASSLEVSLPSGTDTQYF.